This is a list of T cell receptor beta chains from one sample in a study of OX40 agonist ivuxolimab in advanced cancers. Some clones are missing from TCRdb's copy, which holds only in-frame ones; the method was immunoSEQ multiplex PCR. The sample comprises approximately 47,000 clones, 92% of which are singletons, and 5.5% to 8.5% rests with the top ten. This sample comprised CD4+ or CD8+ T cells sorted from blood, obtained in a trial of the OX40 agonist ivuxolimab. Receptor source: an adult with an advanced solid tumor such as melanoma, head and neck, liver or kidney cancer. CDR3s include the opening cysteine and the closing phenylalanine or tryptophan. D genes are given only for firm matches. Size is omitted from some rows. Given values are once, few, many or a class for expanded clones.

v_call	d_call	cdr3_length	j_call	clone_size	cdr3_aa	cdr3_nt
TRBV6-5	NA	15	TRBJ2-2	NA	CASSDAGTGGGELFF	TGTGCCAGCAGCGACGCGGGAACGGGTGGCGGGGAGCTGTTTTTT
TRBV7-9	TRBD2	14	TRBJ2-5	NA	CASSSRAGAGTQYF	TGTGCCAGCAGCTCAAGAGCGGGGGCGGGGACCCAGTACTTC
TRBV29-1	TRBD1	13	TRBJ1-4	NA	CSALTGVGEKLFF	TGCAGCGCCTTAACAGGGGTGGGCGAAAAACTGTTTTTT
TRBV9	TRBD2	16	TRBJ2-3	NA	CASSASQGTSVDTQYF	TGTGCCAGCAGCGCCTCTCAAGGGACTAGCGTAGATACGCAGTATTTT
TRBV28	NA	17	TRBJ1-5	NA	CASSFGLWVSSGQPQHF	TGTGCCAGCAGTTTCGGATTATGGGTGTCATCAGGTCAGCCCCAGCATTTT
TRBV7-9	NA	16	TRBJ1-5	NA	CASSMEGQGNGQPQHF	TGTGCCAGCAGCATGGAGGGGCAGGGTAACGGTCAGCCCCAGCATTTT
TRBV27	TRBD1	15	TRBJ1-1	NA	CASSLGQVMNTEAFF	TGTGCCAGCAGTTTGGGACAGGTGATGAACACTGAAGCTTTCTTT
TRBV18	NA	16	TRBJ1-1	NA	CASSHDTDPLYTEAFF	TGTGCCAGCTCACACGACACGGACCCCCTTTATACTGAAGCTTTCTTT
TRBV5-4	NA	16	TRBJ1-2	NA	CASSLATGKEVYGYTF	TGTGCCAGCAGCTTGGCCACAGGGAAGGAGGTCTATGGCTACACCTTC
TRBV12-5	NA	16	TRBJ1-5	once	CASGTDRSGGPQPQHF	TGTGCTAGTGGTACCGACAGGTCCGGGGGGCCTCAGCCCCAGCATTTT
TRBV4-1	NA	15	TRBJ1-5	NA	CASSQEGFSNQPQHF	TGCGCCAGCAGCCAAGAAGGGTTTAGCAATCAGCCCCAGCATTTT
TRBV5-5	NA	13	TRBJ2-5	NA	CASSFPGGKGQYF	TGTGCCAGCAGCTTCCCAGGGGGGAAAGGGCAGTACTTC
TRBV18	NA	13	TRBJ1-2	NA	CASSPPATYGYTF	TGTGCCAGCTCACCACCTGCCACCTATGGCTACACCTTC
TRBV4-1	NA	15	TRBJ1-5	NA	CASSHFGKSNQPQHF	TGCGCCAGCAGCCACTTCGGGAAGAGCAATCAGCCCCAGCATTTT
TRBV9	TRBD2	17	TRBJ2-3	NA	CASSVGLAATSTDTQYF	TGTGCCAGCAGCGTAGGCCTAGCGGCTACTAGCACAGATACGCAGTATTTT
TRBV7-9	NA	12	TRBJ2-7	NA	CASSFDLYEQYF	TGTGCCAGCAGCTTCGACCTCTACGAGCAGTACTTC
TRBV28	NA	15	TRBJ1-6	NA	CASRAARGDNSPLHF	TGTGCCAGCAGGGCCGCTAGGGGAGATAATTCACCCCTCCACTTT
TRBV29-1	TRBD1	19	TRBJ2-6	NA	CSVGGIETGPISGANVLTF	TGCAGCGTTGGGGGCATAGAGACAGGGCCGATCTCTGGGGCCAACGTCCTGACTTTC
TRBV7-9	TRBD2	14	TRBJ2-1	NA	CASSTGGSHNEQFF	TGTGCCAGCAGCACGGGGGGAAGTCACAATGAGCAGTTCTTC
TRBV5-6	TRBD1	16	TRBJ2-4	NA	CASSLGQGMAKNIQYF	TGTGCCAGCAGCTTGGGACAGGGAATGGCCAAAAACATTCAGTACTTC
TRBV20-1	NA	9	TRBJ2-5	NA	CSAGETQYF	TGCAGTGCCGGAGAGACCCAGTACTTC
TRBV27	NA	12	TRBJ1-6	NA	CASRPLNSPLHF	TGTGCCAGCAGGCCCCTTAATTCACCCCTCCACTTT
TRBV4-1	TRBD1	17	TRBJ1-4	once	CASSQGTGGAADEKLFF	TGCGCCAGCAGCCAAGGGACAGGGGGCGCGGCTGATGAAAAACTGTTTTTT
TRBV11-2	NA	16	TRBJ2-5	NA	CASSPYPGPAPETQYF	TGTGCCAGCAGCCCGTACCCCGGGCCGGCCCCGGAGACCCAGTACTTC
TRBV27	NA	11	TRBJ2-7	NA	CASRHLGEQYF	TGTGCCAGCAGACATTTGGGCGAGCAGTACTTC
TRBV29-1	TRBD1	14	TRBJ2-7	NA	CSVCPGQEPYEQYF	TGCAGCGTTTGCCCGGGACAGGAGCCCTACGAGCAGTACTTC
TRBV19	TRBD1	17	TRBJ2-7	NA	CASSTPDRGTPSYEQYF	TGTGCCAGTAGTACCCCCGACAGGGGAACTCCGTCCTACGAGCAGTACTTC
TRBV19	NA	14	TRBJ2-3	NA	CASSIGVRTDTQYF	TGTGCCAGTAGTATCGGGGTCCGGACAGATACGCAGTATTTT
TRBV29-1	TRBD1	14	TRBJ2-2	once	CSVGAGDSTGELFF	TGCAGCGTTGGGGCAGGGGACAGCACCGGGGAGCTGTTTTTT
TRBV7-9	NA	14	TRBJ2-5	NA	CASSRGGTQETQYF	TGTGCCAGCAGCCGAGGAGGCACCCAAGAGACCCAGTACTTC
TRBV6-5	NA	15	TRBJ2-3	once	CASSKRTPSTDTQYF	TGTGCCAGCAGTAAACGGACACCTAGCACAGATACGCAGTATTTT
TRBV2	NA	15	TRBJ2-1	NA	CASSDGLTPGGEQFF	TGTGCCAGCAGTGATGGACTCACACCCGGGGGTGAGCAGTTCTTC
TRBV28	TRBD1	15	TRBJ2-1	NA	CASSMKGQGYNEQFF	TGTGCCAGCAGTATGAAGGGACAGGGGTACAATGAGCAGTTCTTC
TRBV9	NA	17	TRBJ2-3	NA	CASSVESGTGGSDTQYF	TGTGCCAGCAGCGTAGAATCGGGGACGGGGGGCTCAGATACGCAGTATTTT
TRBV9	NA	15	TRBJ1-6	NA	CASSARESSFSPLHF	TGTGCCAGCAGCGCCCGCGAGTCCTCTTTCTCACCCCTCCACTTT
TRBV6-5	TRBD1	14	TRBJ2-2	NA	CASSNRGRTGELFF	TGTGCCAGCAGTAACAGGGGGCGCACCGGGGAGCTGTTTTTT
TRBV9	TRBD2	15	TRBJ2-3	once	CASSVFSGDTDTQYF	TGTGCCAGCAGCGTATTCAGCGGGGACACAGATACGCAGTATTTT
TRBV4-1	NA	13	TRBJ1-2	NA	CASSHGGGDGYTF	TGCGCCAGCAGCCATGGCGGGGGGGATGGCTACACCTTC
TRBV9	NA	16	TRBJ2-3	NA	CASSVRQGSSTDTQYF	TGTGCCAGCAGCGTACGGCAGGGGTCTAGCACAGATACGCAGTATTTT
TRBV6-5	NA	12	TRBJ1-4	once	CASSYGNEKLFF	TGTGCCAGCAGTTACGGGAATGAAAAACTGTTTTTT
TRBV19	NA	13	TRBJ1-1	NA	CASIPKSGREAFF	TGTGCCAGTATCCCAAAAAGCGGGAGGGAAGCTTTCTTT
TRBV2	TRBD1	15	TRBJ1-5	NA	CASSVGGGLFQPQHF	TGTGCCAGCAGTGTGGGAGGGGGCCTTTTTCAGCCCCAGCATTTT
TRBV11-1	NA	15	TRBJ1-6	NA	CASSRGPTGANPLHF	TGTGCCAGCAGCCGCGGGCCGACGGGGGCGAACCCCCTCCACTTT
TRBV27	NA	14	TRBJ1-5	NA	CASSSPHSNQPQHF	TGTGCCAGCAGTTCTCCGCATAGCAATCAGCCCCAGCATTTT
TRBV4-1	TRBD1	15	TRBJ2-3	NA	CASNIRDREFDTQYF	TGCGCCAGCAACATCCGGGACAGGGAGTTTGATACGCAGTATTTT
TRBV9	NA	12	TRBJ2-1	NA	CASSVVRDEQFF	TGTGCCAGCAGCGTAGTCCGCGATGAGCAGTTCTTC
TRBV13	NA	15	TRBJ1-2	NA	CASSIDGGRNYGYTF	TGTGCCAGCAGCATCGACGGGGGGCGGAACTATGGCTACACCTTC
TRBV7-6	TRBD1	15	TRBJ1-5	NA	CASSSRTGPGQPQHF	TGTGCCAGCAGCTCCCGGACAGGGCCGGGACAGCCCCAGCATTTT
TRBV2	TRBD2	15	TRBJ2-3	NA	CASRSGTSSTDTQYF	TGTGCCAGCAGATCCGGGACTAGCTCGACAGATACGCAGTATTTT
TRBV6-1	NA	13	TRBJ1-2	NA	CASSEALGHGYTF	TGTGCCAGCAGTGAAGCGCTAGGCCATGGCTACACCTTC
TRBV29-1	NA	15	TRBJ2-3	NA	CSVERDRAPPDTQYF	TGCAGCGTTGAGCGGGACAGAGCTCCCCCAGATACGCAGTATTTT
TRBV19	NA	12	TRBJ2-7	NA	CATSDWDYEQYF	TGTGCCACCTCCGATTGGGACTACGAGCAGTACTTC
TRBV9	NA	14	TRBJ2-1	NA	CASSPSRGGGEQFF	TGTGCCAGCAGCCCATCCCGGGGTGGCGGTGAGCAGTTCTTC
TRBV27	TRBD1	19	TRBJ2-5	medium-sized	CASSILGTGAGRYQETQYF	TGTGCCAGCAGCATTCTCGGGACAGGGGCGGGAAGGTACCAAGAGACCCAGTACTTC
TRBV29-1	NA	12	TRBJ1-2	NA	CSVGLPPYGYTF	TGCAGCGTTGGACTTCCCCCCTATGGCTACACCTTC
TRBV28	TRBD1	17	TRBJ1-6	NA	CASSLHAGTGNNSPLHF	TGTGCCAGCAGTCTACACGCCGGGACAGGGAATAATTCACCCCTCCACTTT
TRBV30	NA	13	TRBJ1-1	NA	CASSQGMNTEAFF	TGTGCCTCAAGTCAGGGGATGAACACTGAAGCTTTCTTT
TRBV7-9	NA	12	TRBJ1-1	NA	CASTLPNTEAFF	TGTGCCAGCACCCTCCCGAACACTGAAGCTTTCTTT
TRBV7-8	NA	14	TRBJ2-1	few	CASSLDIYYNEQFF	TGTGCCAGCAGCCTGGACATATACTACAATGAGCAGTTCTTC
TRBV7-2	NA	16	TRBJ1-5	NA	CASSRMGQLSNQPQHF	TGTGCCAGCAGCAGAATGGGTCAGTTAAGCAATCAGCCCCAGCATTTT